This T cell receptor beta chain was observed in a study of glioma-infiltrating T cells after dendritic cell vaccination (dated by TCRdb to 2015 to 2016). About the study as a whole: The cohort comprised approximately 15 glioblastoma patients from Phase I and II dendritic cell vaccination trials, 9 newly diagnosed and 6 with recurrent disease. Three intradermal dendritic cell vaccine injections were administered to patients at biweekly intervals in the arm below the axilla. Between 2003 and 2012, patients were given autologous tumor lysate-pulsed dendritic cell vaccination. Survival after dendritic cell vaccination was correlated with TCR sequencing metrics, including TIL content and tumor-blood repertoire overlap. Tumor-infiltrating lymphocyte content was quantified and tumor and blood repertoires were compared in dendritic cell-vaccinated glioblastoma patients by deep sequencing of TCR beta CDR3 regions. The vaccine consisted of monocyte-derived dendritic cells cultured about 7 days with IL-4 and GM-CSF, then pulsed overnight with autologous tumor lysate.

On this clone: Its antigen specificity is not known. Qualities for individual bases were not recorded, and no much larger clone is one base off.

Summary of the overall study and its limitations: The three-group TCR overlap response model was characterized as speculative, and prospective validation of the model was stated to be required. The cohort was small and heterogeneous, with few patients having full blood and tumor sets and even fewer initial-recurrent tumor pairs. No direct relationship between TCR clonality and survival was found, suggesting that a diverse polyclonal response may matter. Longer time to progression and overall survival after dendritic cell vaccination were predicted by higher estimated pretreatment TIL content.

The germline V gene gives CDR1 as SGHTA and CDR2 as FQGNSA. The cysteine opens and the phenylalanine closes a CDR3 of 17 amino acids. Of the read, only the CDR3 DNA is kept; its 51 bases are in frame from base 1. V loses 4 bases at its end and J loses 0 bases; junction bases beyond the gene matches: 4. TCRB CDR3 regions were amplified from about 2 ug genomic DNA, or all available DNA if less, using the immunoSEQ assay. For multiplex PCR, 60 forward primers for TCR V beta segments and 13 reverse primers for J beta segments were used. Synthetic control templates were spiked into each sample at limiting dilution to estimate reads per starting template. Reads of 87 bp were generated by sequencing on the Illumina HiSeq System. As for the original processing: To remove PCR and sequencing errors, closely related sequences were merged with a nearest neighbor algorithm. TCR overlap was measured as the percentage of unique tumor TCR beta sequences also present in the same patient's peripheral blood. TCRdb retrieved this table from immuneACCESS and kept in-frame rearrangements only. Not all clones are present; in checked studies, unresolved V genes account for under half, and no reason is known for the remainder. V, J and clone size are those of that table, while D and trimming were read from the DNA. The sample table shows about 92,000 clones, and 86% are seen once. The ten largest clones represent 15% to 18% of the sample.

Selection of patients required sufficient residual fresh-frozen tumor tissue and over two years of available survival data. An isocitrate dehydrogenase mutation was not carried by any of the glioblastoma patients, although molecular status was otherwise variable. PBMC were collected before vaccination, two weeks after the third vaccination, and at tumor progression if tumor progression occurred. The Qiagen DNeasy Blood extraction Kit was used to extract genomic DNA. The sequences come from blood, collected before dendritic cell vaccination. The sequence was obtained from a human donor with glioblastoma. The V and J genes are TRBV7-2 and TRBJ2-7; 15 central bases correspond to TRBD2. The CDR3 loop reads CASSYPGLAGGSYEQYF. The DNA reads TGTGCCAGCAGCTACCCGGGACTAGCGGGAGGCTCCTACGAGCAGTACTTC.